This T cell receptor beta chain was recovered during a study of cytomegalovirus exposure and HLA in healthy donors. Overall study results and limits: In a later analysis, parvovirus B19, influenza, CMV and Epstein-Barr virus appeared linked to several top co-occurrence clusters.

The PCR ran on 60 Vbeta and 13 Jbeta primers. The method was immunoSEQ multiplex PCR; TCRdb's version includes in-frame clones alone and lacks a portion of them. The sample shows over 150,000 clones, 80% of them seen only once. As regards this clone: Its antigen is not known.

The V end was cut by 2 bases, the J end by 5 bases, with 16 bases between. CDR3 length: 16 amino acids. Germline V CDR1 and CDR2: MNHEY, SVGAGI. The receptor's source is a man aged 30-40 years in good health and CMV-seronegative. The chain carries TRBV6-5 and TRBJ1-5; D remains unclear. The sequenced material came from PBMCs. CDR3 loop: CASSYEGPTVYQPQHF. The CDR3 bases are TGTGCCAGCAGTTACGAGGGTCCCACTGTTTATCAGCCCCAGCATTTT.